The entry below describes one T cell receptor beta chain. At least ten counts were recorded for this clonotype. Its antigen remains undetermined. No much larger clone is present one base from it, and per-base qualities are unavailable. Every donor was a healthy Caucasian. Three pairs of female monozygotic twins, all aged roughly 18 to 30 years, made up the twin cohort. Miltenyi CD45RO+ enrichment and human naive T-cell isolation kits were used to isolate memory (CD45RO+) and naive T cells from PBMC. The data were obtained in a study of identical twins (dated by TCRdb to the mid-2010s). Notes on the research overall: TCR alpha and beta repertoires from monozygotic twins, unrelated adults of various ages and cord blood were deep-sequenced to test whether fetal clonotypes persist. To rule out contamination, replicate twin experiments were performed at different times with different library preparation protocols. Broad study findings and their caveats: In monozygotic twins, recombination models systematically underestimated out-of-frame TCR alpha sharing, but the models matched the sharing seen between unrelated individuals. Compared with coincidental sharing between unrelated individuals, out-of-frame TCR alpha sequences shared between twins showed an excess of sequences with low generation probability. Because the same donors could not be followed over many years, the conclusions depended on cross-sectional statistical analysis. Invariant T cells such as MAIT and iNKT could partly confound zero-insertion analyses, though diverse VJ usage argued against this for most clonotypes. Excess twin sharing in beta out-of-frame sequences was weaker because fewer shared sequences lowered the signal-to-noise ratio. Abundant cord blood beta clonotypes carried fewer insertions; young adult naive repertoires showed a weaker similar trend, while memory repertoires showed none.

Libraries were made using 5' RACE. Sequencing relied on an Illumina HiSeq 2000. A universal primer binding site was introduced by template switching, and a unique molecular identifier was present in the final cDNA, enabling accurate counting of TCR cDNA molecules. Specific primers in the conserved constant-segment region were used to synthesize first-strand cDNA for TCR alpha and beta chains. Each cDNA library was double barcoded, with a SMART-Mk sample barcode plus Illumina barcodes, to control for contamination. TruSeq adapter sequences, together with Illumina sample barcodes, were added in two successive PCR steps. TCR alpha and beta cDNA libraries were sequenced on the Illumina HiSeq platform with custom primers. The authors' analysis ran thus. Unique molecular identifiers were extracted from raw reads with MiGEC, and CDR3 positions were determined with MiXCR. For each individual, recombination models were inferred using an EM algorithm with the repgenHMM and IGoR tools. The tcR package in R was used for shared clonotype analysis, with sharing normalized by the product of cloneset sizes. To study raw recombination free of thymic and clonal selection effects, out-of-frame nonproductive sequences were analyzed. TCRdb cleaned the public reads at Q25 with fastp, built clones with MiXCR and kept in-frame beta chains. When rows share a CDR3 protein, they turn into one entry using the most common DNA and genes. The authors' filters were not applied to this entry. This sample holds 280,000 or so distinct CDR3 sequences; roughly 8.6% were observed only once. 2.1% of the sample is in the top ten clones.

CDR1 SGHDN and CDR2 FVKESK were looked up in the germline V gene. The CDR3, from cysteine to phenylalanine, totals 14 residues. Only the CDR3 part of the read is kept: 42 bases, read in frame from the first base. V and J lose 1 base and 3 bases, and a span of 9 bases separates them. Separately, the same data were catalogued under a study of yellow fever vaccine responses in identical twins. As noted in the second study: The T cell response to vaccination in identical twins was reported by the authors to appear partly convergent and partly personalized. In identical twins, the study followed T cell clones that responded to the vaccine with precision.

The TCR originated in a woman between 18 and 29 years old in good health. Recombination joined TRBV14 with TRBJ1-1; confidence is insufficient to name the D gene. What was sequenced was memory (CD45RO+) T cells sorted from blood. The cell subset or site label, read with the paper, signifies: CD45RO+ enriched T cells. The DNA sequence reads TGTGCCAGCAGCCAAGTCAGTAGGGACACTGAAGCTTTCTTT. This translates into CASSQVSRDTEAFF. Beyond the CDR3, the reference TRBV14 and TRBJ1-1 genes provide the residues; the full variable domain reads: EAGVTQFPSHSVIEKGQTVTLRCDPISGHDNLYWYRRVMGKEIKFLLHFVKESKQDESGMPNNRFLAERTGGTYSTLKVQPAELEDSGVYFCASSQVSRDTEAFFGQGTRLTVV.